This T cell receptor (beta chain) came from a study of T cell responses to AZD1222 COVID-19 vaccine. Findings and limits, study-wide: Only after the peak T cell response were repertoires sampled. CD4 TCRs covered the whole spike, strongest at regions 160-218 and 743-854. Two doses of AZD1222 preceded a rise in Spike-specific TCR breadth and depth.

The protocol was immunoSEQ multiplex PCR, while the TCRdb copy is restricted to in-frame clones and leaves out a portion. Of around 140,000 clones in the sample, roughly 86% were seen once. As to this clone: What it recognizes is unknown.

The TCR sequence derives from an adult who received the MenACWY meningococcal vaccine as a control. The sample consisted of peripheral blood, taken 28 days after the second dose of the MenACWY control vaccine.

The CDR3 loop reads CASSLQGTVAEAFF. In DNA form, the CDR3 reads TGCGCCAGCAGCCTACAGGGGACGGTGGCTGAAGCTTTCTTT. The chain couples TRBV5-1 to TRBJ1-1; 7 nucleotides line up with TRBD1. Unmatched junction bases numbered 9, after V lost 4 bases and J lost 6 bases. The CDR3 spans 14 residues. CDR1 is SGHRS and CDR2 is YFSETQ in the germline V gene.